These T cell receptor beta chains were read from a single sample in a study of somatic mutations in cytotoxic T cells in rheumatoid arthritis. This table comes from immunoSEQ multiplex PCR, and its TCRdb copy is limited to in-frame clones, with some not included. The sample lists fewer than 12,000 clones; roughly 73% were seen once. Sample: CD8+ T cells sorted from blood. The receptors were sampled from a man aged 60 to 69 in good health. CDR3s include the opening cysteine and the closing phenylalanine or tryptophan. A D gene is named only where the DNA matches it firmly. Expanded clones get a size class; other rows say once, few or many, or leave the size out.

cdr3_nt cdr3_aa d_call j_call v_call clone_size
TGTGCCAGCAGCGCCCAGGTCTCCTACGAGCAGTACTTC CASSAQVSYEQYF - TRBJ2-7 TRBV7-9 few
TGTGCCAGCAGCTCCAAAACAGGTACCCAGCATTTT CASSSKTGTQHF - TRBJ1-5 TRBV13 -
TGCGCCAGCAGCCAAGACAGGTCAGGCTACGAGCAGTACTTC CASSQDRSGYEQYF - TRBJ2-7 TRBV4-3 -
TGTGCCAGCAGTGACTCGAGCGGGTCGGGCCATGAGCAGTTCTTC CASSDSSGSGHEQFF - TRBJ2-1 TRBV6-4 -
TGTGCCAGCAGCGGAGGGACGGAGGTCACTAACTATGGCTACACCTTC CASSGGTEVTNYGYTF - TRBJ1-2 TRBV5-4 few
TGCGCCAGCAGCCTCTTGGGGGCTAGCACAGATACGCAGTATTTT CASSLLGASTDTQYF - TRBJ2-3 TRBV4-3 -
TGTGCCAGCAGTTACTATGGGGGTGCAACTGAAGCTTTCTTT CASSYYGGATEAFF - TRBJ1-1 TRBV6-5 -
TGTGCCAGCAGTTTAAGTGCGGTTGGTAGGGGCACTGAAGCTTTCTTT CASSLSAVGRGTEAFF - TRBJ1-1 TRBV28 -
TGCAGCGTTGAAAGCGGGGACCTCCACAATGAGCAGTTCTTC CSVESGDLHNEQFF TRBD2 TRBJ2-1 TRBV29-1 few
TGTGCCAGCAGCCAAGACCCGGGACTAGCACAAGAGACCCAGTACTTC CASSQDPGLAQETQYF TRBD2 TRBJ2-5 TRBV4-2 -
TGTGCTATACTTCCCCAGGGGGCGCGTACTGAAGCTTTCTTT CAILPQGARTEAFF TRBD1 TRBJ1-1 TRBV7-8 -
TGCGCCAGCAGCCTGGACAGGGGGCCGTCTGAAGCTTTCTTT CASSLDRGPSEAFF TRBD1 TRBJ1-1 TRBV5-1 -
TGTGCCAGCAGTTTATCGGCCCCCGTAAGCGGGGAGCTGTTTTTT CASSLSAPVSGELFF - TRBJ2-2 TRBV28 -
TGTGCCAGCAGCCAAGTATCGAGGGGAGGCTACACCTTC CASSQVSRGGYTF - TRBJ1-2 TRBV14 -
TGTGCCAGCAGTTCCTTAACAGGGGGGGCAGAGACCCAGTACTTC CASSSLTGGAETQYF - TRBJ2-5 TRBV6-5 -
TGTGCCAGCCGGGACAGCCCACAGAGTTATGAAAAACTGTTTTTT CASRDSPQSYEKLFF TRBD1 TRBJ1-4 TRBV2 -
TGTGCCAGCAGTTACCACAGTAGTGGCACAGATACGCAGTATTTT CASSYHSSGTDTQYF - TRBJ2-3 TRBV6-6 -
TGTGCCAGCAGCTTAGTTCAGCAAGAGACCCAGTACTTC CASSLVQQETQYF - TRBJ2-5 TRBV11-3 -
TGTGCCAGCAGCCAAAGACAGACTAGGACCAAAAACATTCAGTACTTC CASSQRQTRTKNIQYF - TRBJ2-4 TRBV14 -
TGTGCCAGCAGCTTCAGTAGGTGGGGGAATGAGCAGTTCTTC CASSFSRWGNEQFF - TRBJ2-1 TRBV7-9 once
TGTGCCAGCAGGTCCCGGTACCGCACAGATACGCAGTATTTT CASRSRYRTDTQYF - TRBJ2-3 TRBV6-5 once
TGTGCCAGCTCACCCCGAGTCGGACTAGCGGGAGGGCCAAGCACCTACGAGCAGTACTTC CASSPRVGLAGGPSTYEQYF TRBD2 TRBJ2-7 TRBV18 -
TGTGCCAGCAGCCAGGGGGTCACCATGTACGCAGATACGCAGTATTTT CASSQGVTMYADTQYF TRBD1 TRBJ2-3 TRBV7-9 -
TGTGCCAGCAGCTTAGGTCGGATACAAGAGACCCAGTACTTC CASSLGRIQETQYF - TRBJ2-5 TRBV7-6 -
TGCAGTGCAAAACAGGAAGAGACCCAGTACTTC CSAKQEETQYF - TRBJ2-5 TRBV20-1 -
TGTGCCAGCAGCCCGAGTGGGGTCAATCAGCCCCAGCATTTT CASSPSGVNQPQHF - TRBJ1-5 TRBV7-8 -
TGTGCCAGCAGCTTTGGGACCGGCGGTCTCGGGGAGCTGTTTTTT CASSFGTGGLGELFF - TRBJ2-2 TRBV5-4 few
TGTGCCAGCAGCCTTGGACAGTGGACGAGCTCCTATAATTCACCCCTCCACTTT CASSLGQWTSSYNSPLHF - TRBJ1-6 TRBV28 -
TGTGCCAGCAGTTCAACAGTGAACACTGAAGCTTTCTTT CASSSTVNTEAFF - TRBJ1-1 TRBV6-5 -
TGCAGCGTCCCGGGACTAGCGCTAGCGGTGCAGTTCTTC CSVPGLALAVQFF TRBD2 TRBJ2-1 TRBV29-1 -
TGTGCCAGCTGCCACCGATGGAACTCCTACGAGCAGTACTTC CASCHRWNSYEQYF - TRBJ2-7 TRBV28 -
TGTGCCAGCAGTCACGGATACTATAATTCACCCCTCCACTTT CASSHGYYNSPLHF - TRBJ1-6 TRBV5-4 medium-sized
TGTGCCAGCAGCTTAGTACAGGACCAAGAGACCCAGTACTTC CASSLVQDQETQYF - TRBJ2-5 TRBV7-2 -
TGTGCCAGCAACCCCGAGGGTAGCGGGGGGGCAAATGAGCAGTTCTTC CASNPEGSGGANEQFF TRBD2 TRBJ2-1 TRBV9 -
TGTGCCAGCAGGGGGGGCAGGGGAAAAGAGACCCAGTACTTC CASRGGRGKETQYF - TRBJ2-5 TRBV28 -
TGTGCCAGCAGCGCAGGGTATGGGGACTATGGCTACACCTTC CASSAGYGDYGYTF - TRBJ1-2 TRBV11-2 few
TGTGCCAGCAGCACCGAGGCTAGCGAGTTGGAGCAGTACTTC CASSTEASELEQYF - TRBJ2-7 TRBV9 few
TGCGCCAGCAGCCAAACAGGGGGCTCTGCGGCAGATACGCAGTATTTT CASSQTGGSAADTQYF TRBD1 TRBJ2-3 TRBV4-1 medium-sized
TGTGCCAGCAGCTTCAGGGGGGTCGACGAGCAGTACTTC CASSFRGVDEQYF - TRBJ2-7 TRBV5-4 few
TGTGCCAGCAGTGAATGGGGGTCGGCCAAAAACATTCAGTACTTC CASSEWGSAKNIQYF - TRBJ2-4 TRBV25-1 -
TGTGCCAGTAGTTCCGCCGGACAGTCCTATGGCTACACCTTC CASSSAGQSYGYTF - TRBJ1-2 TRBV19 -
TGTGCCAGCAGCCCTACTGGGGGCACCGGGGAGCTGTTTTTT CASSPTGGTGELFF - TRBJ2-2 TRBV7-2 once
TGTGCCAGCAGCGAGTTAGGGGGGAACACTGAAGCTTTCTTT CASSELGGNTEAFF - TRBJ1-1 TRBV7-3 -
TGTGCCAGCAGCTTGGCGGGGGGCTCTGGAAACACCATATATTTT CASSLAGGSGNTIYF - TRBJ1-3 TRBV5-4 -
TGTGCCAGCAGCCCTGGGACCGGACATGAAAAACTGTTTTTT CASSPGTGHEKLFF - TRBJ1-4 TRBV2 -
TGTGCCAGCAGCCTGGGACTAGCGGGGGGCGGTGAGACCCAGTACTTC CASSLGLAGGGETQYF TRBD2 TRBJ2-5 TRBV7-9 -
TGTGCCAGCAGCGTAGCTACGGGACTACCTTTCTACGAGCAGTACTTC CASSVATGLPFYEQYF TRBD2 TRBJ2-7 TRBV9 -
TGTGCCAGCAGCTTAATAGGGGGCCAAGAGACCCAGTACTTC CASSLIGGQETQYF - TRBJ2-5 TRBV7-3 -
TGCGCCAGCAGCCATGCAGGGGATCCGAGCTCCTACGAGCAGTACTTC CASSHAGDPSSYEQYF - TRBJ2-7 TRBV4-1 once
TGCAGCGTAAGGGGGCGCGGAGAGACCCAGTACTTC CSVRGRGETQYF TRBD1 TRBJ2-5 TRBV29-1 -
TGTGCCAGCGGGGACACTTTTGGTGGGTATGGCTACACCTTC CASGDTFGGYGYTF - TRBJ1-2 TRBV27 few
TGTGCCAGTAGTATAGCCGCTAGCGGGGGGAATGAGCAGTTCTTC CASSIAASGGNEQFF TRBD2 TRBJ2-1 TRBV19 medium-sized
TGTGCCAGCAGCATTTTAGCGGAGAACTACGAGCAGTACTTC CASSILAENYEQYF - TRBJ2-7 TRBV7-2 once
TGTGCCAGCAGCTTAGGACAGGGCACTGAAGCTTTCTTT CASSLGQGTEAFF TRBD1 TRBJ1-1 TRBV7-2 -
TGTGCCAGCAGCCCAAGCCCGACCGGGGAGCTGTTTTTT CASSPSPTGELFF - TRBJ2-2 TRBV9 -
TGCAGCGTCCGGGCGTCGACAGATTACAATGAGCAGTTCTTC CSVRASTDYNEQFF - TRBJ2-1 TRBV29-1 -
TGTGCCAGCAGCGAAGTGGTAGCGGGCACAGATACGCAGTATTTT CASSEVVAGTDTQYF - TRBJ2-3 TRBV7-9 -
TGTGCCAGCAGCTTGGTTGGGGGAGGGGCCTACAATGAGCAGTTCTTC CASSLVGGGAYNEQFF TRBD2 TRBJ2-1 TRBV5-4 -
TGTGCCTGGGCCCGGGACAGCAACTACGAGCAGTACTTC CAWARDSNYEQYF TRBD1 TRBJ2-7 TRBV30 -